The 6 T cell receptor beta chains reported below all come from one sample, sequenced in a study of blood T cell repertoires in COVID-19. This table comes from immunoSEQ multiplex PCR, and its TCRdb copy is limited to in-frame clones, with some not included. Here the sample spans under 350,000 clones, 85% being singletons. Sequenced material: peripheral blood. The source of these receptors is a human donor in a cohort sampled during active COVID-19.

The gene calls are TRBV24-1 and TRBJ2-1; 7 positions match TRBD1. CDR3 length equals 14 residues. Looked up from germline, CDR1 is KGHDR and CDR2 is SFDVKD. J gave up 6 bases and V 9 bases, and 10 bases lay outside the gene matches. CDR3 region: CATRESGQVNEQFF. The CDR3 region has the DNA TGTGCCACCCGGGAATCAGGACAGGTCAATGAGCAGTTCTTC.

J is TRBJ2-7 and V is TRBV5-1; TRBD1 aligns across 9 bases. Germline V gene lookup returns CDR1 SGHRS and CDR2 YFSETQ. Unmatched junction bases numbered 8, after V lost 4 bases and J lost 6 bases. CDR3 length: 14 amino acids. CDR3 residues: CASSPGQGQGEQYF. The CDR3 DNA sequence: TGCGCCAGCAGCCCGGGACAGGGCCAAGGCGAGCAGTACTTC.

The V and J genes are TRBV6-5 and TRBJ1-2; D perhaps matches TRBD1 (6 bases). Germline values: CDR1 MNHEY, CDR2 SVGAGI. This CDR3 has 15 residues. Between the trimmed V and J ends, which lost 5 bases and 0 bases, there was a span of 13 bases. CDR3 amino acids: CASSNRQDTNYGYTF. The DNA for the CDR3 is TGTGCCAGCAGTAATAGACAGGACACTAACTATGGCTACACCTTC.

V gene TRBV3-1 (or the pseudogene TRBV3-2) combines with J gene TRBJ1-2; D uncertain. Trimming left V 0 bases short and J 1 base short, with 9 bases between. Germline V CDR1 and CDR2: LGHDT, YNNKEL (reference sequence). The CDR3 spans 15 residues. The CDR3 loop reads CASSQESGLNYGYTF. In DNA form, the CDR3 reads TGTGCCAGCAGCCAAGAGAGCGGGCTTAACTATGGCTACACCTTC.

V usage is TRBV29-1 and J usage is TRBJ1-2; perhaps TRBD1 as D (6 bases). The CDR3 covers 14 residues. V dropped 2 bases and J dropped 5 bases, with 15 bases sitting between them. From germline, CDR1 is SQVTM and CDR2 ANQGSEA. The CDR3 nucleotides read TGCAGCGTTGAAACAGGGAGAGGGGGATATGGCTACACCTTC. Its protein product is CSVETGRGGYGYTF.

Only a few counts were recorded for this clone. The chain is built from TRBV30 and TRBJ1-2, with TRBD1 as a possible D gene (6 bases). CDR1 is GTSNPN, CDR2 SVGIG, per germline (reference sequence). V lost 0 bases to trimming and J lost 4 bases, with 9 bases between them. The CDR3 runs 13 residues. Here the CDR3 DNA reads TGTGCCTGGAGTGTAGGACAGAGCTATGGCTACACCTTC. It yields the protein CAWSVGQSYGYTF.